This T cell receptor beta chain was identified in a study of T cell repertoires in cytomegalovirus infection. Study-wide background: A matching HLA type, together with CMV infection, was signaled by public TCR beta signatures.

The sample holds many counts of this clonotype. With V trimmed by 3 bases and J by 4 bases, 4 bases remained unmatched. The germline CDR1 and CDR2 sequences are MGHRA and YSYEKL. The CDR3 is made up of 14 amino acids. TCRdb re-derived calls from the reads in MiXCR, one entry per CDR3 protein. The profile covers about 230,000 distinct CDR3 sequences, with approximately 6.7% appearing a single time and around 6.5% taken by the ten largest. V and J are TRBV4-1 and TRBJ1-1; 8 bases are a match to TRBD1. The sequenced material came from PBMCs. The origin of this receptor is a human donor in good health (CMV status not recorded). Some clones in this sample may be carry-over from other donors' samples. CDR3 nucleotides: TGCGCCAGCAGCCAGGCGGACAGGGCCACTGAAGCTTTCTTT. Protein product: CASSQADRATEAFF.